This entry lists 20 T cell receptor beta chains sequenced from one sample in a study of blood T cell repertoires in COVID-19. The repertoire was sequenced with immunoSEQ multiplex PCR; TCRdb's copy has only in-frame clones and lacks some. Among 230,000 or so clones listed, roughly 80% were seen once. Sequenced input: peripheral blood. The receptors here all came from a human donor in a cohort sampled during active COVID-19.

This clone was observed a handful of times. The V and J genes are TRBV9 and TRBJ2-1, with TRBD2 as a possible D gene (6 bases). Germline CDR1 SGDLS, CDR2 YYNGEE. There are 15 residues in the CDR3. Trimming pared 4 bases from V and 5 bases from J, leaving 16 bases between. The CDR3 DNA follows: TGTGCCAGCAGCCCCAGCGGGCCCATCCACAATGAGCAGTTCTTC. It specifies CASSPSGPIHNEQFF.

The rearrangement uses TRBV19 and TRBJ2-5; a weak D match, TRBD2 (5 bases). V was pared by 3 bases and J by 7 bases, with 18 bases between. Germline values: CDR1 LNHDA, CDR2 SQIVND (reference sequence). The CDR3 length is 15 residues. CDR3 protein: CASSIGGPSSGTQYF. The CDR3, as DNA: TGTGCCAGTAGTATCGGCGGGCCCTCGTCGGGGACCCAGTACTTC.

The chain is built from TRBV6-6 and TRBJ1-1; TRBD1 aligns across 8 bases. The CDR3 covers 12 residues. CDR1 and CDR2 (germline): MNHNY, SVGAGI (reference sequence). V was pared by 7 bases and J by 9 bases, with 7 bases of the junction left unmatched. The CDR3 region has the DNA TGTGCCAGCACTACGACAGGGGAGAAAGCTTTCTTT. Translating gives CASTTTGEKAFF.

This clone was detected only once. This chain joins TRBV28 and TRBJ2-7; 7 bases fit TRBD1. Unmatched junction bases numbered 9, after V lost 5 bases and J lost 2 bases. Germline CDR1 MDHEN, CDR2 SYDVKM. CDR3 length: 15 residues. CDR3: CASSAPRDSTYEQYF. In DNA, the CDR3 is TGTGCCAGCAGTGCCCCCAGGGACAGTACCTACGAGCAGTACTTC.

This clone was detected once. The chain uses TRBV5-1 and TRBJ2-5; 9 bases align to TRBD2. This CDR3 comprises 16 residues. V dropped 0 bases and J dropped 1; count of bases not matched to a gene: 4. Per the germline V gene, CDR1 is SGHRS and CDR2 is YFSETQ. The CDR3 region has the DNA TGCGCCAGCAGCTTGGGGGCAGCGGGAGGCCAAGAGACCCAGTACTTC. Its protein is CASSLGAAGGQETQYF.

The chain is built from TRBV19 and TRBJ1-1, with D hard to call. The V gene lost 7 bases and the J gene lost 1 base, with 13 bases spanning the gap. CDR1 and CDR2 (germline): LNHDA, SQIVND (reference sequence). This CDR3 spans 14 amino acids. For the CDR3, the DNA is TGTGCCAGTATGAACAGACCGAGGAACACTGAAGCTTTCTTT. Its translation: CASMNRPRNTEAFF.

A note on this clone: Possible read error: a much larger clone is one base away. Other nucleotide sequences in the sample specify the same CDR3. V and J are TRBV24-1 and TRBJ1-2; D is perhaps TRBD1 (6 bases). There are 13 residues in the CDR3. V lost 4 bases and J 4 bases, leaving 9 bases between the germline ends. The germline V gene has CDR1 KGHDR and CDR2 SFDVKD. In DNA form, the CDR3 reads TGTGCCACCAGTGAGACAGGCAGCTATGGCTACACCTTC. This sequence encodes CATSETGSYGYTF.

This clone was picked up a small number of times. The chain couples TRBV4-3 to TRBJ1-5; TRBD1 is a possible D gene (6 bases). In germline, CDR1 is LGHNA, CDR2 YSLEER. The CDR3 extends over 13 amino acids. V lost 4 bases and J 7 bases, leaving 11 bases between the germline ends. As DNA, the CDR3 is TGCGCCAGCAGCCGACAACAGGGCCAGCCCCAGCATTTT. Protein: CASSRQQGQPQHF.

V is TRBV7-8 and J is TRBJ2-1; D gene uncertain. Germline values: CDR1 SGHVS, CDR2 FQNEAQ. The CDR3 loop spans 17 amino acids. Trimming stripped 5 bases from V and 4 bases from J, with 21 bases between. CDR3 region: CASSPKRARPQYNEQFF. In nucleotides, the CDR3 is TGTGCCAGCAGCCCTAAGCGAGCGCGACCGCAGTACAATGAGCAGTTCTTC.

The chain joins TRBV28 to TRBJ2-1; 13 nucleotides line up with TRBD2. Germline trimming cut 2 bases from V and 12 bases from J; bases unmatched to any gene: 7. There are 15 residues in the CDR3. Germline V gene lookup returns CDR1 MDHEN and CDR2 SYDVKM. CDR3 region: CASSLELAGGRRQFF. The CDR3 bases are TGTGCCAGCAGTTTAGAACTAGCGGGAGGGAGGCGGCAGTTCTTC. The full variable domain, rest sourced from reference TRBV28 and TRBJ2-1, is DVKVTQSSRYLVKRTGEKVFLECVQDMDHENMFWYRQDPGLGLRLIYFSYDVKMKEKGDIPEGYSVSREKKERFSLILESASTNQTSMYLCASSLELAGGRRQFFGPGTRLTVL.

This clone was detected a few times. The rearrangement joins TRBV2 to TRBJ2-7, with D possibly matching TRBD1 (6 bases). V lost 6 bases to trimming and J lost 3 bases, with 18 bases between them. Germline V lookup: CDR1 SNHLY, CDR2 FYNNEI. This CDR3 has 15 amino acids. For the CDR3, the DNA is TGTGCCAGCAGGTCCTTCCGGGACACCTTCTACGAGCAGTACTTC. Its translation is CASRSFRDTFYEQYF.

Notes on this clone: A read error is possible here, since a much larger clone lies one base away. The rearrangement uses TRBV7-2 and TRBJ2-7; 10 nucleotides match TRBD1. The CDR3 contains 14 residues. V lost 5 bases, J lost 0 bases, and 1 base stayed unmatched. Germline CDR1 is SGHTA and CDR2 is FQGNSA. DNA for the CDR3: TGTGCCAGCAGCCGGGACAGGGGCTCCTACGAGCAGTACTTC. It translates to CASSRDRGSYEQYF. Using reference TRBV7-2 and TRBJ2-7 for the parts outside the CDR3, the full variable domain is GAGVSQSPSNKVTEKGKDVELRCDPISGHTALYWYRQSLGQGLEFLIYFQGNSAPDKSGLPSDRFSAERTGGSVSTLTIQRTQQEDSAVYLCASSRDRGSYEQYFGPGTRLTVT.

This chain links TRBV6-5 with TRBJ1-1, with TRBD1 matching over 7 bases. The CDR3 covers 14 residues. Germline values: CDR1 MNHEY, CDR2 SVGAGI. The V and J ends lost 5 bases and 1 base, in that order; junction bases with no gene match: 4. The CDR3 sequence is CASSRGTANTEAFF. CDR3 bases: TGTGCCAGCAGTAGGGGGACAGCGAACACTGAAGCTTTCTTT.

This chain uses TRBV28 with TRBJ2-7; TRBD2 matches 13 bases. Germline CDR1 and CDR2: MDHEN and SYDVKM. V gave up 8 bases and J gave up 3 bases; unmatched junction bases: 1. The CDR3 contains 13 residues. The CDR3 reads CASWTSGSYEQYF. In DNA, the CDR3 is TGTGCCAGCTGGACTAGCGGGAGCTACGAGCAGTACTTC. The whole variable domain, filled in from reference TRBV28 and TRBJ2-7, reads DVKVTQSSRYLVKRTGEKVFLECVQDMDHENMFWYRQDPGLGLRLIYFSYDVKMKEKGDIPEGYSVSREKKERFSLILESASTNQTSMYLCASWTSGSYEQYFGPGTRLTVT.

This chain connects TRBV6-2 or TRBV6-3 to TRBJ2-7; D may be TRBD2 (5 bases). The CDR3 length is 15 residues. Trimming pared 2 bases from V and 2 bases from J, leaving 13 bases between. Per the germline V gene, CDR1 is MNHEY and CDR2 is SVGEGT. The chain's CDR3 is CASSYRRDSAYEQYF. The CDR3 DNA is TGTGCCAGCAGTTACCGAAGGGATAGCGCCTACGAGCAGTACTTC.

This clone was seen a single time. V usage is TRBV21-1 and J usage is TRBJ2-7; the table's D gene call, TRBD1, was not cross checked with the DNA. TRBV21-1 constitutes a pseudogene. The CDR3 covers 15 residues. The CDR3 DNA is TGTGCCAGCAGCAAGGACAGGGAATTTTCCTACGAGCAGTACTTC. Amino acid sequence: CASSKDREFSYEQYF.

The CDR3 protein is CASSHGSGEVSSYEQYF. The CDR3 bases are TGTGCCAGCAGCCATGGTAGCGGGGAAGTTAGCTCCTACGAGCAGTACTTC. This rearrangement joins TRBV4-2 to TRBJ2-7, with TRBD2 matching 8 bases. This CDR3 has 17 residues. The V gene's germline CDR1 is LGHNA and CDR2 YNFKEQ. V lost 3 bases, J lost 0 bases, and 10 bases stayed unmatched.

The rearrangement uses TRBV7-9 and TRBJ1-2; the match to TRBD1 covers 7 bases. J was trimmed by 4 bases and V by 3 bases; bases with no gene match: 14. This CDR3 is built from 17 residues. In germline, CDR1 is SEHNR, CDR2 FQNEAQ (reference sequence). CDR3 DNA: TGTGCCAGCAGCTTCCGGGACAGCACATCAGACCCCTATGGCTACACCTTC. Its translation: CASSFRDSTSDPYGYTF.

In its sample, this clone was seen a few times. The gene calls are TRBV6-6 and TRBJ1-2, with no clear D. Trimming shortened V by 2 bases and J by 4 bases, and 11 bases separated the two germline ends. Germline V gives CDR1 MNHNY, CDR2 SVGAGI (reference sequence). CDR3 size: 14 residues. CDR3 sequence: CASSYEGGFYGYTF. Here the CDR3 DNA reads TGTGCCAGCAGTTACGAGGGCGGGTTCTATGGCTACACCTTC.

The chain couples TRBV28 to TRBJ2-7, with TRBD2 matching over 12 bases. V dropped 11 bases and J dropped 1; count of bases not matched to a gene: 6. Germline-derived CDR1 and CDR2 are MDHEN and SYDVKM. The CDR3 runs 14 residues. The CDR3 DNA follows: TGTGCCTCGGGCCTAGCGGGAGGGTCCTACGAGCAGTACTTC. Residues: CASGLAGGSYEQYF. The entire variable domain, with the rest obtained from reference TRBV28 and TRBJ2-7, is as follows: DVKVTQSSRYLVKRTGEKVFLECVQDMDHENMFWYRQDPGLGLRLIYFSYDVKMKEKGDIPEGYSVSREKKERFSLILESASTNQTSMYLCASGLAGGSYEQYFGPGTRLTVT.